These 30 T cell receptor beta chains were all obtained from the same sample, sequenced in a study of CD8+ T cells in alopecia areata. As the sequencing template, cDNA was produced by extracting RNA and reverse transcribing it. TCRdb keeps only in-frame clones here, not all; method: immunoSEQ multiplex PCR. In the table there are around 290,000 clones, about 62% of which are singletons. As for treatment: oral pan-JAK inhibitor, 5-10 mg twice daily. Sample: CD4+ T cells sorted from blood, taken at week 24, from a patient treated with tofacitinib. The receptor source for this set is a human donor with alopecia areata.

The V and J genes are TRBV5-4 and TRBJ2-3; D remains ambiguous. Trimming removed 0 bases from V and 0 bases from J, with 8 bases in between. Germline loops: CDR1 SGHNT, CDR2 YYREEE (reference sequence). The CDR3 totals 15 residues. CDR3 loop: CASSLVPESTDTQYF. CDR3 nucleotide sequence: TGTGCCAGCAGCTTGGTCCCGGAAAGCACAGATACGCAGTATTTT. Drawing the rest from reference TRBV5-4 and TRBJ2-3, the complete variable domain is ETGVTQSPTHLIKTRGQQVTLRCSSQSGHNTVSWYQQALGQGPQFIFQYYREEENGRGNFPPRFSGLQFPNYSSELNVNALELDDSALYLCASSLVPESTDTQYFGPGTRLTVL.

This sequence joins TRBV28 and TRBJ1-2; no reliable D call. Germline assignment: CDR1 MDHEN and CDR2 SYDVKM. V was pared by 6 bases and J by 7 bases, with 21 bases between. The CDR3 is made up of 15 amino acids. The CDR3 sequence: CASSLIGPSLGGYTF. CDR3 DNA sequence: TGTGCCAGCAGCCTTATTGGACCTTCCTTGGGTGGCTACACCTTC.

J is TRBJ1-6 and V is TRBV27; D ambiguous. Germline assignment: CDR1 MNHEY and CDR2 SMNVEV (reference sequence). V lost 3 bases and J 13 bases, leaving 10 bases between the germline ends. The CDR3 is made up of 12 amino acids. The CDR3 loop is CASSLDSGPLHF. CDR3 DNA sequence: TGTGCCAGCAGTTTGGACTCCGGGCCCCTCCACTTT.

The chain recombines TRBV6-5 with TRBJ2-1; 9 positions agree with TRBD1. CDR1 is MNHEY and CDR2 is SVGAGI in the germline V gene. This CDR3 is 13 amino acids long. V lost 6 bases, J lost 7 bases, and 4 bases stayed unmatched. The CDR3 is CASSRGTGNEQFF. CDR3 bases: TGTGCCAGCAGCCGAGGGACAGGGAATGAGCAGTTCTTC.

This rearrangement joins TRBV2 to TRBJ1-4, with D possibly matching TRBD1 (5 bases). Between the trimmed V and J ends, which lost 3 bases and 5 bases, there was a span of 7 bases. CDR1 is SNHLY, CDR2 FYNNEI, per germline. The CDR3 has 13 residues. The CDR3, as DNA: TGTGCCAGCAGTGAGCCAGGGAATGAAAAACTGTTTTTT. Protein product: CASSEPGNEKLFF.

There are a few counts of this clone. This chain links TRBV11-2 with TRBJ2-1; D call uncertain. The CDR3 spans 15 residues. Trimming shortened V by 6 bases and J by 2 bases, and 14 bases separated the two germline ends. CDR1 SGHAT and CDR2 FQNNGV come from the germline V gene. The DNA of the CDR3 is TGTGCCAGCAGTTCCCGTGGAGCAACCTACAATGAGCAGTTCTTC. The encoded protein is CASSSRGATYNEQFF.

In DNA form, the CDR3 reads TGTGCCAGCAGCTACCGACAGGGAATAGGGGAAAAACTGTTTTTT. Translation: CASSYRQGIGEKLFF. The chain employs TRBV13 and TRBJ1-4; TRBD1 aligns across 7 bases. CDR3 length: 15 amino acids. The germline gives CDR1 PRHDT, CDR2 FYEKMQ (reference sequence). V lost 4 bases, J lost 8 bases, and 10 bases stayed unmatched. The whole variable domain, remainder taken from reference TRBV13 and TRBJ1-4, is AAGVIQSPRHLIKEKRETATLKCYPIPRHDTVYWYQQGPGQDPQFLISFYEKMQSDKGSIPDRFSAQQFSDYHSELNMSSLELGDSALYFCASSYRQGIGEKLFFGSGTQLSVL.

V gene TRBV25-1 combines with J gene TRBJ1-5; D may be TRBD1 (5 bases). V was cut by 7 bases and J by 3 bases, with 13 bases left in between. This CDR3 has 14 amino acids. CDR1 and CDR2 from the germline V gene are MGHDK and SYGVNS. The CDR3 region is CASKDGGSNQPQHF. DNA of the CDR3: TGTGCCAGCAAGGACGGGGGATCCAATCAGCCCCAGCATTTT.

This rearrangement joins TRBV5-1 to TRBJ2-3; perhaps TRBD1 as D (5 bases). Looked up from germline, CDR1 is SGHRS and CDR2 is YFSETQ. This CDR3 spans 16 amino acids. V gave up 3 bases and J gave up 2 bases, with 16 bases separating them. CDR3 in amino acids: CASSSRPDSYTDTQYF. The CDR3 DNA sequence: TGCGCCAGCAGCTCCCGCCCCGACAGTTACACAGATACGCAGTATTTT.

This clone was seen a single time. The gene calls are TRBV29-1 and TRBJ1-4, with a possible D match to TRBD1 (6 bases). Trimming took off 4 bases at V and 8 bases at J, with 14 bases between the two ends. The length of the CDR3 is 13 residues. In germline, CDR1 is SQVTM, CDR2 ANQGSEA. In DNA, the CDR3 is TGCAGCGTTGCCGGGGGGGCTAGGGAAAAACTGTTTTTT. Protein product: CSVAGGAREKLFF.

This clone has a handful of counts. The same CDR3 is also encoded by other DNA sequences in this sample. This sequence joins TRBV7-9 and TRBJ2-1, with D uncertain. This CDR3 has 13 amino acids. V dropped 2 bases and J dropped 2 bases, with 4 bases sitting between them. CDR1 and CDR2 (germline): SEHNR, FQNEAQ (reference sequence). The CDR3 nucleotides are TGTGCCAGCAGCTTATCCGCCTACAATGAGCAGTTCTTC. This gives the protein CASSLSAYNEQFF.

The chain uses TRBV30 and TRBJ2-3; TRBD2 agrees at 10 bases. J gave up 6 bases and V 3 bases, and 6 bases lay outside the gene matches. Germline-derived CDR1 and CDR2 are GTSNPN and SVGIG (reference sequence). The CDR3 is 14 residues long. The CDR3 protein is CAWSELAGWDTQYF. The CDR3, as DNA: TGTGCCTGGAGCGAACTAGCGGGGTGGGATACGCAGTATTTT.

The genes are TRBV9 and TRBJ2-7; a possible D gene is TRBD2 (5 bases). Germline V CDR1 and CDR2: SGDLS, YYNGEE. This CDR3 region has 15 residues. Trimming took 4 bases from V and 3 from J, leaving 17 bases between them. CDR3 in DNA: TGTGCCAGCAGCTCCGAGGGCAGGTCCGGCTACGAGCAGTACTTC. It encodes CASSSEGRSGYEQYF.

This clone has only one observation. The gene calls are TRBV6-5 and TRBJ2-3, with 10 bases identical to TRBD2. The CDR3 is 15 residues long. Germline V gene sequence: CDR1 MNHEY, CDR2 SVGAGI. The V and J ends lost 4 bases and 4 bases, in that order; junction bases with no gene match: 5. Here the CDR3 DNA reads TGTGCCAGCAGTTCCCGCAGCGGGGGGGCAGATACGCAGTATTTT. Its translation: CASSSRSGGADTQYF.

In this sample, this clone turned up a few times. The chain uses TRBV28 and TRBJ1-5; D is unclear. The germline gives CDR1 MDHEN, CDR2 SYDVKM. This CDR3 is built from 12 residues. Trimming stripped 7 bases from V and 3 bases from J, with 7 bases between. DNA of the CDR3: TGTGCCAGCACGGGAACCAATCAGCCCCAGCATTTT. Its translation: CASTGTNQPQHF.

The rearrangement joins TRBV10-3 to TRBJ2-7; 11 positions match TRBD1. Per the germline V gene, CDR1 is ENHRY and CDR2 is SYGVKD. The V and J ends lost 5 bases and 3 bases, in that order; junction bases with no gene match: 3. This CDR3 has 14 amino acids. The CDR3 DNA is TGTGCCATCAGTTCCGGGACAGGGGGCTACGAGCAGTACTTC. Translation gives CAISSGTGGYEQYF.

CDR3 residues: CASSTFGTGGEAFF. The DNA for the CDR3 is TGTGCCAGTAGCACTTTCGGGACAGGGGGTGAAGCTTTCTTT. This chain connects TRBV25-1 to TRBJ1-1; TRBD1 aligns across 11 bases. The V segment lost 9 bases and the J segment 7 bases; nucleotides outside the gene matches: 10. CDR1 is MGHDK and CDR2 is SYGVNS in the germline V gene. This CDR3 is 14 amino acids long.

J is TRBJ2-1 and V is TRBV2, with D perhaps matching TRBD1 (6 bases). The CDR3 runs 13 residues. Germline lookup yields CDR1 SNHLY and CDR2 FYNNEI. V was shortened by 6 bases and J by 4 bases, with 10 bases between the two germline ends. CDR3 sequence: CASRAGAYNEQFF. The CDR3 coding sequence is TGTGCCAGCAGGGCAGGGGCTTACAATGAGCAGTTCTTC. Together with reference TRBV2 and TRBJ2-1, the CDR3 gives the full variable domain: EPEVTQTPSHQVTQMGQEVILRCVPISNHLYFYWYRQILGQKVEFLVSFYNNEISEKSEIFDDQFSVERPDGSNFTLKIRSTKLEDSAMYFCASRAGAYNEQFFGPGTRLTVL.

This rearrangement joins TRBV2 to TRBJ2-3; possibly TRBD2 for D (5 bases). Trimming removed 7 bases from V and 4 bases from J, with 12 bases in between. The CDR3 runs to 13 residues. Germline V gene sequence: CDR1 SNHLY, CDR2 FYNNEI. The CDR3 sequence: CASNLARSDTQYF. CDR3 DNA: TGTGCCAGCAACCTAGCCCGCTCAGATACGCAGTATTTT.

This chain joins TRBV6-5 and TRBJ2-5; D gene uncertain. Germline CDR1 reads MNHEY; CDR2 reads SVGAGI. V gave up 7 bases and J gave up 4 bases, with 16 bases separating them. The CDR3 runs to 14 residues. The chain's CDR3 is CASKNSIPGETQYF. The CDR3, as DNA: TGTGCCAGCAAAAACTCCATACCCGGAGAGACCCAGTACTTC.

V gene TRBV6-5 combines with J gene TRBJ1-3, with TRBD1 matching over 7 bases. The germline gives CDR1 MNHEY, CDR2 SVGAGI. V shed 6 bases and J 4 bases; nucleotides not matched to a gene: 6. This CDR3 has 14 amino acids. The CDR3 region has the DNA TGTGCCAGCAGCGCCCCGGGACAGGGAAACACCATATATTTT. Residues: CASSAPGQGNTIYF.

The genes are TRBV7-9 and TRBJ1-5, with unresolved D. Germline V gene sequence: CDR1 SEHNR, CDR2 FQNEAQ (reference sequence). V was cut by 1 base and J by 4 bases, with 8 bases left in between. This CDR3 is 14 amino acids long. DNA for the CDR3: TGTGCCAGCAGCTTAGATTTTTCGAATCAGCCCCAGCATTTT. As protein: CASSLDFSNQPQHF. The variable domain in full, completed from reference TRBV7-9 and TRBJ1-5, reads DTGVSQNPRHKITKRGQNVTFRCDPISEHNRLYWYRQTLGQGPEFLTYFQNEAQLEKSRLLSDRFSAERPKGSFSTLEIQRTEQGDSAMYLCASSLDFSNQPQHFGDGTRLSIL.

The chain combines TRBV20-1 with TRBJ2-5; D gene unclear. The V gene's germline CDR1 is DFQATT and CDR2 SNEGSKA (reference sequence). Trimming removed 5 bases from V and 7 bases from J, with 11 bases in between. CDR3 length equals 11 residues. The CDR3 bases are TGCAGTGCTTTCGGCGGTTCGACCCAGTACTTC. It encodes CSAFGGSTQYF.

The V gene is TRBV5-6, the J gene TRBJ1-2, with D unclear. CDR1 is SGHDT, CDR2 YYEEEE, per germline. V lost 0 bases and J 6 bases, leaving 9 bases between the germline ends. The CDR3 spans 13 residues. The CDR3 DNA follows: TGTGCCAGCAGCTTGGGCACTACTGATGGCTACACCTTC. This codes for CASSLGTTDGYTF. Looking up the rest from reference TRBV5-6 and TRBJ1-2 gives the full variable domain: DAGVTQSPTHLIKTRGQQVTLRCSPKSGHDTVSWYQQALGQGPQFIFQYYEEEERQRGNFPDRFSGHQFPNYSSELNVNALLLGDSALYLCASSLGTTDGYTFGSGTRLTVV.

The chain recombines TRBV29-1 with TRBJ2-1; D is unresolved. Trimming pared 0 bases from V and 10 bases from J, leaving 1 base between. The CDR3 contains 9 residues. In germline, CDR1 is SQVTM, CDR2 ANQGSEA. The chain's CDR3 is CSVEEEQFF. The CDR3 DNA reads TGCAGCGTTGAAGAGGAGCAGTTCTTC.

This chain joins TRBV7-2 and TRBJ2-7; possibly TRBD2 for D (6 bases). The V and J ends lost 8 bases and 0 bases respectively, with 11 bases between them. The germline gives CDR1 SGHTA, CDR2 FQGNSA. The CDR3 is 13 amino acids. CDR3 DNA: TGTGCCAGCCGGAGGGGAAGCTCCTACGAGCAGTACTTC. Translating gives CASRRGSSYEQYF.

The rearrangement uses TRBV6-6 and TRBJ2-5; 10 nucleotides align to TRBD2. Germline-derived CDR1 and CDR2 are MNHNY and SVGAGI (reference sequence). The CDR3 has 15 residues. The J segment lost 4 bases and the V segment lost 2 bases, leaving 4 bases of the junction unmatched. The CDR3 spells CASSYPTSGVETQYF. CDR3 nucleotide sequence: TGTGCCAGCAGTTACCCCACTAGCGGGGTAGAGACCCAGTACTTC.

This clone was seen just once. The chain couples TRBV4-3 to TRBJ2-7; the D gene is possibly TRBD1 (5 bases). The ends were cut back, 0 bases at V and 7 bases at J, with 16 bases in the middle. From germline, CDR1 is LGHNA and CDR2 YSLEER. This CDR3 comprises 15 residues. In DNA, the CDR3 is TGCGCCAGCAGCCAAGATACACAGGCGGTCGGGGAGCAGTACTTC. Amino acids: CASSQDTQAVGEQYF.

The rearrangement uses TRBV29-1 and TRBJ1-1, with D perhaps matching TRBD1 (6 bases). Germline CDR1 SQVTM, CDR2 ANQGSEA. CDR3 length equals 12 residues. V lost 7 bases to trimming and J lost 4 bases, with 13 bases between them. Here the CDR3 DNA reads TGCAGCGCGGGGGACACTTTCACTGAAGCTTTCTTT. It codes for CSAGDTFTEAFF.

This clone came up once. The chain carries TRBV15 and TRBJ2-5; D remains unclear. The CDR3 has 12 amino acids. Trimming pared 2 bases from V and 3 bases from J, leaving 4 bases between. CDR1 and CDR2 (germline): LNHNV, YYDKDF (reference sequence). The DNA for the CDR3 is TGTGCCACCAGCAGATCCGAAGAGACCCAGTACTTC. It is translated as CATSRSEETQYF.